The rows below give T cell receptor beta chains drawn from one sample of a study of T cells after yellow fever vaccination. TCRdb passed the 5' RACE reads through MiXCR, listing each CDR3 protein once. The sample consists of nearly 45,000 distinct CDR3 sequences, 6.8% of them appearing once. The source was CD8+ T cells not binding an NS4B(214-222) dextramer, sorted from PBMCs, collected 45 days after the yellow fever booster vaccination. These receptors originate from a man aged 25-45 years who received the YFV17D yellow fever vaccine. Each CDR3 is given with its conserved first and last residue. Fields, in order: CDR3 protein, CDR3 DNA, D gene, V gene, J gene, clone size. The D gene is left open where the match is weak. Rows may omit the clone size; those that give it use once, few, many or a size class.

CDR3 protein: CSARVVGGPTYEQYF
CDR3 DNA: TGCAGTGCTAGAGTTGTCGGTGGACCAACCTACGAGCAGTACTTC
D gene: -
V gene: TRBV20-1
J gene: TRBJ2-7
clone size: many

CDR3 protein: CSALGFGELFF
CDR3 DNA: TGCAGCGCTCTAGGGTTCGGGGAGCTGTTTTTT
D gene: -
V gene: TRBV29-1
J gene: TRBJ2-2
clone size: many

CDR3 protein: CASSVGSGPPRTQYF
CDR3 DNA: TGTGCCAGCAGCGTAGGAAGCGGACCTCCCCGTACGCAGTATTTT
D gene: -
V gene: TRBV9
J gene: TRBJ2-3
clone size: many

CDR3 protein: CCGWGQAPGPRLDEQFF
CDR3 DNA: TGCTGCGGCTGGGGCCAGGCTCCGGGCCCCAGGTTGGATGAGCAGTTCTTC
D gene: -
V gene: TRBV20-1
J gene: TRBJ2-1
clone size: -

CDR3 protein: CASSWGGQPQHF
CDR3 DNA: TGTGCCAGCAGCTGGGGGGGTCAGCCCCAGCATTTT
D gene: -
V gene: TRBV7-8
J gene: TRBJ1-5
clone size: few

CDR3 protein: CASSPSGSPGNTIYF
CDR3 DNA: TGTGCCAGCAGCCCCAGCGGCTCCCCTGGAAACACCATATATTTT
D gene: -
V gene: TRBV7-6
J gene: TRBJ1-3
clone size: many

CDR3 protein: CASSLAAGGRNTGELFF
CDR3 DNA: TGTGCCAGCAGCTTAGCTGCGGGAGGCCGAAACACCGGGGAGCTGTTTTTT
D gene: TRBD2
V gene: TRBV7-6
J gene: TRBJ2-2
clone size: many

CDR3 protein: CASSVGLAGGHYEQYF
CDR3 DNA: TGTGCCAGCAGCGTGGGACTAGCGGGAGGGCACTACGAGCAGTACTTC
D gene: TRBD2
V gene: TRBV9
J gene: TRBJ2-7
clone size: many

CDR3 protein: CASSLSPWEQYF
CDR3 DNA: TGTGCCAGCAGTTTGAGTCCTTGGGAGCAGTACTTC
D gene: -
V gene: TRBV6-2/TRBV6-3
J gene: TRBJ2-7
clone size: many

CDR3 protein: CASRAGRNEQFF
CDR3 DNA: TGCGCCAGCAGGGCAGGTCGTAATGAGCAGTTCTTC
D gene: -
V gene: TRBV10-2
J gene: TRBJ2-1
clone size: many

CDR3 protein: CASSSTGYSTDTQYF
CDR3 DNA: TGCGCCAGCAGCTCCACAGGTTACAGCACAGATACGCAGTATTTT
D gene: -
V gene: TRBV5-1
J gene: TRBJ2-3
clone size: -

CDR3 protein: CASSSSSEQYQETQYF
CDR3 DNA: TGCGCCAGCAGCTCTTCCTCAGAACAGTACCAAGAGACCCAGTACTTC
D gene: -
V gene: TRBV5-1
J gene: TRBJ2-5
clone size: many

CDR3 protein: CASSAPGADTQYF
CDR3 DNA: TGTGCCAGCAGCGCCCCGGGCGCAGATACGCAGTATTTT
D gene: -
V gene: TRBV7-2
J gene: TRBJ2-3
clone size: many

CDR3 protein: CASSQRGSTEAFF
CDR3 DNA: TGCGCCAGCAGCCAACGGGGTAGCACTGAAGCTTTCTTT
D gene: -
V gene: TRBV4-3
J gene: TRBJ1-1
clone size: many

CDR3 protein: CASTPTGRPYNEQFF
CDR3 DNA: TGTGCCAGCACTCCTACCGGGAGACCTTACAATGAGCAGTTCTTC
D gene: -
V gene: TRBV12-3/TRBV12-4
J gene: TRBJ2-1
clone size: many

CDR3 protein: CASSLGADPEAFF
CDR3 DNA: TGTGCCAGCAGCCTTGGGGCAGATCCTGAAGCTTTCTTT
D gene: -
V gene: TRBV7-9
J gene: TRBJ1-1
clone size: many

CDR3 protein: CASSFRAIGDTQYF
CDR3 DNA: TGTGCCAGCAGCTTCCGGGCCATAGGGGATACGCAGTATTTT
D gene: -
V gene: TRBV25-1
J gene: TRBJ2-3
clone size: many

CDR3 protein: CASSVGGATGELFF
CDR3 DNA: TGTGCCAGCAGCGTAGGGGGAGCGACCGGGGAGCTGTTTTTT
D gene: -
V gene: TRBV9
J gene: TRBJ2-2
clone size: many

CDR3 protein: CASSSEDPIGTQYF
CDR3 DNA: TGTGCCAGCAGCTCCGAGGACCCTATAGGGACCCAGTACTTC
D gene: -
V gene: TRBV7-8
J gene: TRBJ2-5
clone size: -

CDR3 protein: CATSDVGGATSDNEQFF
CDR3 DNA: TGTGCCACCAGTGACGTTGGGGGGGCGACTAGCGACAATGAGCAGTTCTTC
D gene: TRBD2
V gene: TRBV24-1
J gene: TRBJ2-1
clone size: many

CDR3 protein: CAGPLGQETQYF
CDR3 DNA: TGTGCCGGACCTTTGGGCCAAGAGACCCAGTACTTC
D gene: -
V gene: TRBV27
J gene: TRBJ2-5
clone size: many

CDR3 protein: CASSLEGYLSYNEQFF
CDR3 DNA: TGTGCCAGCAGCTTGGAAGGCTACCTCTCCTACAATGAGCAGTTCTTC
D gene: -
V gene: TRBV5-6
J gene: TRBJ2-1
clone size: few

CDR3 protein: CASSYMGGRNEQFF
CDR3 DNA: TGTGCCAGCAGTTACATGGGTGGCCGGAATGAGCAGTTCTTC
D gene: -
V gene: TRBV27
J gene: TRBJ2-1
clone size: many

CDR3 protein: CASSFRGMNTEAFF
CDR3 DNA: TGCGCCAGCAGCTTCAGGGGAATGAACACTGAAGCTTTCTTT
D gene: -
V gene: TRBV5-1
J gene: TRBJ1-1
clone size: -

CDR3 protein: CASSELRAGELFF
CDR3 DNA: TGCGCCAGCAGTGAGCTGAGGGCCGGGGAGCTGTTTTTT
D gene: -
V gene: TRBV10-2
J gene: TRBJ2-2
clone size: many

CDR3 protein: CASSSSAWDAYGYTF
CDR3 DNA: TGTGCCAGCAGCTCCTCCGCTTGGGATGCCTATGGCTACACCTTC
D gene: -
V gene: TRBV7-9
J gene: TRBJ1-2
clone size: many

CDR3 protein: CASMWGTDTQYF
CDR3 DNA: TGTGCCAGCATGTGGGGTACAGATACGCAGTATTTT
D gene: -
V gene: TRBV2
J gene: TRBJ2-3
clone size: many

CDR3 protein: CSVEDLASGVGYEQFF
CDR3 DNA: TGCAGCGTTGAAGATCTGGCTAGTGGAGTCGGGTATGAGCAGTTCTTC
D gene: -
V gene: TRBV29-1
J gene: TRBJ2-1
clone size: many

CDR3 protein: CASSQEGLTSGRDEQFF
CDR3 DNA: TGCGCCAGCAGCCAAGAAGGTCTGACTAGCGGGAGGGATGAGCAGTTCTTC
D gene: TRBD2
V gene: TRBV4-1
J gene: TRBJ2-1
clone size: many

CDR3 protein: CASSVTSGSGTGELFF
CDR3 DNA: TGTGCCAGCAGCGTTACTAGCGGGAGTGGCACCGGGGAGCTGTTTTTT
D gene: TRBD2
V gene: TRBV9
J gene: TRBJ2-2
clone size: many

CDR3 protein: CATSDRHSFYEQYF
CDR3 DNA: TGTGCCACCAGTGATCGCCACAGCTTCTACGAGCAGTACTTC
D gene: -
V gene: TRBV24-1
J gene: TRBJ2-7
clone size: many

CDR3 protein: CSVDPGAKTEAFF
CDR3 DNA: TGCAGCGTTGATCCGGGGGCAAAGACTGAAGCTTTCTTT
D gene: -
V gene: TRBV29-1
J gene: TRBJ1-1
clone size: -

CDR3 protein: CASSSRTSGIYEQYF
CDR3 DNA: TGTGCCAGCAGCTCACGGACTAGCGGTATCTACGAGCAGTACTTC
D gene: TRBD2
V gene: TRBV7-2
J gene: TRBJ2-7
clone size: few

CDR3 protein: CAIGGGNTEAFF
CDR3 DNA: TGTGCCATAGGGGGGGGGAACACTGAAGCTTTCTTT
D gene: -
V gene: TRBV6-5
J gene: TRBJ1-1
clone size: many

CDR3 protein: CASSPTGSYEQYF
CDR3 DNA: TGTGCCAGCAGCCCGACAGGGTCCTACGAGCAGTACTTC
D gene: TRBD1
V gene: TRBV7-9
J gene: TRBJ2-7
clone size: few

CDR3 protein: CSARHMGTSGSYNEQFF
CDR3 DNA: TGCAGTGCTCGGCACATGGGGACTAGCGGTTCCTACAATGAGCAGTTCTTC
D gene: TRBD2
V gene: TRBV20-1
J gene: TRBJ2-1
clone size: -

CDR3 protein: CSARDESSGRTNTGELFF
CDR3 DNA: TGCAGTGCTAGAGATGAATCTAGCGGGCGAACGAACACCGGGGAGCTGTTTTTT
D gene: TRBD2
V gene: TRBV20-1
J gene: TRBJ2-2
clone size: many

CDR3 protein: CASRLTGEQSTDTQYF
CDR3 DNA: TGTGCCAGCCGCTTGACGGGGGAGCAGAGCACAGATACGCAGTATTTT
D gene: -
V gene: TRBV27
J gene: TRBJ2-3
clone size: many

CDR3 protein: CAWGPNEQFF
CDR3 DNA: TGTGCCTGGGGACCTAATGAGCAGTTCTTC
D gene: -
V gene: TRBV30
J gene: TRBJ2-1
clone size: many

CDR3 protein: CSATTPQKREAFF
CDR3 DNA: TGCAGTGCTACTACTCCACAAAAGAGGGAAGCTTTCTTT
D gene: -
V gene: TRBV20-1
J gene: TRBJ1-1
clone size: many

CDR3 protein: CASSQLAGDYNEQFF
CDR3 DNA: TGCGCCAGCAGCCAACTAGCGGGAGACTACAATGAGCAGTTCTTC
D gene: TRBD2
V gene: TRBV5-1
J gene: TRBJ2-1
clone size: many

CDR3 protein: CASSLGIGQGTYEQYF
CDR3 DNA: TGTGCCAGCAGCTTAGGTATAGGACAGGGCACCTACGAGCAGTACTTC
D gene: TRBD1
V gene: TRBV7-9
J gene: TRBJ2-7
clone size: -

CDR3 protein: CASSADGDTEAFF
CDR3 DNA: TGTGCCAGCAGCGCGGACGGGGACACTGAAGCTTTCTTT
D gene: -
V gene: TRBV9
J gene: TRBJ1-1
clone size: many

CDR3 protein: CASSRDQSSYEQYF
CDR3 DNA: TGTGCCAGCAGCCGGGACCAGAGCTCCTACGAGCAGTACTTC
D gene: -
V gene: TRBV25-1
J gene: TRBJ2-7
clone size: many

CDR3 protein: CASSPVLAGRTDTQYF
CDR3 DNA: TGTGCCAGCAGCCCAGTCTTGGCGGGTCGCACAGATACGCAGTATTTT
D gene: -
V gene: TRBV7-6
J gene: TRBJ2-3
clone size: many

CDR3 protein: CASSQDLEGDSGNTIYF
CDR3 DNA: TGCGCCAGCAGCCAAGATCTAGAGGGGGACTCTGGAAACACCATATATTTT
D gene: -
V gene: TRBV4-3
J gene: TRBJ1-3
clone size: few

CDR3 protein: CATSRDPIGELFF
CDR3 DNA: TGTGCCACCAGCAGAGATCCTATCGGGGAGCTGTTTTTT
D gene: -
V gene: TRBV15
J gene: TRBJ2-2
clone size: many

CDR3 protein: CASSALEKEFF
CDR3 DNA: TGTGCCAGCAGCGCACTAGAAAAGGAATTCTTC
D gene: -
V gene: TRBV5-4
J gene: TRBJ2-1
clone size: -

CDR3 protein: CASSPRVGTGELFF
CDR3 DNA: TGTGCCAGCAGCCCCCGGGTGGGCACCGGGGAGCTGTTTTTT
D gene: -
V gene: TRBV12-3/TRBV12-4
J gene: TRBJ2-2
clone size: many

CDR3 protein: CASSGGPNDYNEQFF
CDR3 DNA: TGTGCCAGCAGCGGGGGCCCAAATGATTACAATGAGCAGTTCTTC
D gene: -
V gene: TRBV9
J gene: TRBJ2-1
clone size: many

CDR3 protein: CACRPSGGQLAGVTDTQYF
CDR3 DNA: TGTGCCTGCAGGCCCTCCGGGGGGCAACTAGCGGGAGTCACAGATACGCAGTATTTT
D gene: TRBD2
V gene: TRBV9
J gene: TRBJ2-3
clone size: -

CDR3 protein: CSVENPDKDGYNEQFF
CDR3 DNA: TGCAGCGTTGAAAACCCCGACAAGGACGGGTACAATGAGCAGTTCTTC
D gene: -
V gene: TRBV29-1
J gene: TRBJ2-1
clone size: many

CDR3 protein: CASSGSGAHEQFF
CDR3 DNA: TGTGCCAGCAGTGGTTCGGGAGCACATGAGCAGTTCTTC
D gene: -
V gene: TRBV27
J gene: TRBJ2-1
clone size: many

CDR3 protein: CASSLDGRTTKGEQYF
CDR3 DNA: TGCGCCAGCAGCTTGGATGGCAGGACGACTAAAGGCGAGCAGTACTTC
D gene: -
V gene: TRBV5-1
J gene: TRBJ2-7
clone size: many

CDR3 protein: CSARDIHRVVHYGYTF
CDR3 DNA: TGCAGTGCTAGAGATATTCACAGGGTAGTACACTATGGCTACACCTTC
D gene: -
V gene: TRBV20-1
J gene: TRBJ1-2
clone size: many

CDR3 protein: CASSFGLNTGELFF
CDR3 DNA: TGTGCCAGCAGTTTCGGGTTAAACACCGGGGAGCTGTTTTTT
D gene: -
V gene: TRBV27
J gene: TRBJ2-2
clone size: many

CDR3 protein: CASSYSLTHEQYF
CDR3 DNA: TGTGCCAGCAGTTACTCTCTCACCCATGAGCAGTACTTC
D gene: -
V gene: TRBV6-2/TRBV6-3
J gene: TRBJ2-7
clone size: medium-sized

CDR3 protein: CASSWTGNYEQYF
CDR3 DNA: TGCGCCAGCAGCTGGACAGGGAACTACGAGCAGTACTTC
D gene: TRBD1
V gene: TRBV5-1
J gene: TRBJ2-7
clone size: many

CDR3 protein: CATSRDEGTGELFF
CDR3 DNA: TGTGCCACCAGCAGAGATGAAGGAACCGGGGAGCTGTTTTTT
D gene: -
V gene: TRBV15
J gene: TRBJ2-2
clone size: many